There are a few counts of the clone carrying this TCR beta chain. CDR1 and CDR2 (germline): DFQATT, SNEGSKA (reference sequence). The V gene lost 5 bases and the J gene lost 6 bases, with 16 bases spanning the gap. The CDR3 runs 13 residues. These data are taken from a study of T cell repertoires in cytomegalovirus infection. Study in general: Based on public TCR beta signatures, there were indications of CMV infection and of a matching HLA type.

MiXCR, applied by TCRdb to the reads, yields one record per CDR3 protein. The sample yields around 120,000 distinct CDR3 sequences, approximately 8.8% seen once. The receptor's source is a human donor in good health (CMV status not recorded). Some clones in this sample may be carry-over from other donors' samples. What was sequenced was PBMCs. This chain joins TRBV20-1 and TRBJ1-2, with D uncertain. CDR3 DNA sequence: TGCAGTGCTCCCCCTACATCTGAGAATGGCTACACCTTC. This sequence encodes CSAPPTSENGYTF.